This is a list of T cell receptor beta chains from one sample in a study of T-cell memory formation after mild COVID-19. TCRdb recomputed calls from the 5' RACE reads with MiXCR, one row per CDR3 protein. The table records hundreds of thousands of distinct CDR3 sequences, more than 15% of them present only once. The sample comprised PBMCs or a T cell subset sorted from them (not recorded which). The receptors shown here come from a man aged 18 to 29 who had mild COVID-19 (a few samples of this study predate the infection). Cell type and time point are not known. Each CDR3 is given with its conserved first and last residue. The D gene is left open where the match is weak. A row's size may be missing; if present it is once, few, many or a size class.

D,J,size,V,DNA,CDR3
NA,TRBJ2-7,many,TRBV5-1,TGCGCCAGCAGCTTGGTGGACACAGCCTACGAGCAGTACTTC,CASSLVDTAYEQYF
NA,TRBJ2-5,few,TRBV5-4,TGTGCCAGCAGCTTGGCCCAGACAGGCCAAGAGACCCAGTACTTC,CASSLAQTGQETQYF
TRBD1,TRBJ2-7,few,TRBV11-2,TGTGCCAGCAGCCGAGACAGGGAGAAGCAGTACTTC,CASSRDREKQYF
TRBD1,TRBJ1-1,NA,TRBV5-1,TGCGCCAGCAGCTTGGGAGGGGGCGGGAACACTGAAGCTTTCTTT,CASSLGGGGNTEAFF
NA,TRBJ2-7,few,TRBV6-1,TGTGCCAGCAGTCCACAGGGAGGAGAGCAGTACTTC,CASSPQGGEQYF
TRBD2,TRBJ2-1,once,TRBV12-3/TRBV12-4,TGTGCCAGCAGTTTTCTAAGCGGGAGAGGCAATGAGCAGTTCTTC,CASSFLSGRGNEQFF
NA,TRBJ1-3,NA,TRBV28,TGTGCCAGCAGCACAATTTCAATGTCGTTCTCTGGAAACACCATATATTTT,CASSTISMSFSGNTIYF
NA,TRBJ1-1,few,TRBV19,TGTGCCAGTAGTGGTAACAGGGAGTACACTGAAGCTTTCTTT,CASSGNREYTEAFF
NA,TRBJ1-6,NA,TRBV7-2,TGTGCCAGCAGCTTTCTAGGGGCCTCACCCCTCCACTTT,CASSFLGASPLHF
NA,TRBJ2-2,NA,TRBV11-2,TGTGCCAGCAGCCGACGTTCGGACACCACGAACACCGGGGAGCTGTTTTTT,CASSRRSDTTNTGELFF
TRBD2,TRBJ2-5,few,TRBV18,TGTGCCAGCTCACCACAGCGGGGGGGGCGAGAGACCCAGTACTTC,CASSPQRGGRETQYF
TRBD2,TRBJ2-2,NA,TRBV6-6,TGTGCCAGCAGCAAGACTAGCGGGGGAGCCGGGGAGCTGTTTTTT,CASSKTSGGAGELFF
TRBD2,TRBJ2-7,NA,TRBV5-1,TGCGCCAGCAGCTTGCCTTTAGCGGGGCACGAGCAGTACTTC,CASSLPLAGHEQYF
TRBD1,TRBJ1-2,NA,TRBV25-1,TGTGCCAGCAGTGAATTTAATTCAGGGGGCTGGATTGGTGGCTACACCTTC,CASSEFNSGGWIGGYTF
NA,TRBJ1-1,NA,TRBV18,TGTGCCAGCTCACCGAATACAGGGCTACCTGAAGCTTTCTTT,CASSPNTGLPEAFF
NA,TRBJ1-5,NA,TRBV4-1,TGCGCCAGCAGCCACGACAGGTATCAGCCCCAGCATTTT,CASSHDRYQPQHF
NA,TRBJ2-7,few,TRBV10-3,TGTGCCATCAGTGAGGATCTCGGCTACGAGCAGTACTTC,CAISEDLGYEQYF
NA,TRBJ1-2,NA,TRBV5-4,TGTGCCAGCAGCGAGGGAGGGACACGAGCTAACTATGGCTACACCTTC,CASSEGGTRANYGYTF
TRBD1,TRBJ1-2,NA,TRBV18,TGTGCCAGCTCACCATTGGGACAGGGAAACACCTTC,CASSPLGQGNTF
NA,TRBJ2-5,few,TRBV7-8,TGTGCCAGCAGCTTTGGGCAGGGCGAAGGAGAGACCCAGTACTTC,CASSFGQGEGETQYF
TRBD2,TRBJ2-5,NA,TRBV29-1,TGCAGCGTTAGAATAGCGGGGGGGCAAGAGACCCAGTACTTC,CSVRIAGGQETQYF
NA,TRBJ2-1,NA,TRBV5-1,TGCGCCAGCAGCTTTCTAGATTCCGATGAGCAGTTCTTC,CASSFLDSDEQFF
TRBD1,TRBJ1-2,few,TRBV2,TGTGCCAGCGGAGGACAGGGGGCGAACGGCTACACCTTC,CASGGQGANGYTF
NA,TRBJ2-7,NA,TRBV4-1,TGCGCCAGCAGCCCAGTGGGGCTCTACGAGCAGTACTTC,CASSPVGLYEQYF
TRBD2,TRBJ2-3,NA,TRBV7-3,TGTGCCAGCAGCTTAATGGGACTAGGAGCAGATACGCAGTATTTT,CASSLMGLGADTQYF
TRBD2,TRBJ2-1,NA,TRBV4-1,TGCGCCAGCAGCCAGGTCGACTCTAGCGGGGGGGCCAATGAGCAGTTCTTC,CASSQVDSSGGANEQFF
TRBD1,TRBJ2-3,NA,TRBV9,TGTGCCAGCAGCGTAGGGGCGGGACAGGGACTGACAGATACGCAGTATTTT,CASSVGAGQGLTDTQYF
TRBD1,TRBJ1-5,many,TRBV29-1,TGCAGCGTTGGACAGGGTAATCAGCCCCAGCATTTT,CSVGQGNQPQHF
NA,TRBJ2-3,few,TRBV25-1,TGTGCCAGCAGTGAGCCATCTTCAGGGGAAGATACGCAGTATTTT,CASSEPSSGEDTQYF
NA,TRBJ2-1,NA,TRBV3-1,TGTGCCAGCAGCCAGTTCGACAGGTACAATGAGCAGTTCTTC,CASSQFDRYNEQFF
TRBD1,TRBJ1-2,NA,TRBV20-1,TGCAGTGGACCGGGACAGAATAACTATGGCTACACCTTC,CSGPGQNNYGYTF
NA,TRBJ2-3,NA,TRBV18,TGTGCCAGCTCAACCGACGAAGATACGCAGTATTTT,CASSTDEDTQYF
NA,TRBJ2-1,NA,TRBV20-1,TGCAGTGCTAGAGAACGGCAAGCCTACACTGAGCAGTTCTTC,CSARERQAYTEQFF
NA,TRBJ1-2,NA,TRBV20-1,TGCAGTGCTAGAGCCCTCGACCAGGGAACCTATGGCTACACCTTC,CSARALDQGTYGYTF
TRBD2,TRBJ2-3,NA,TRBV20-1,TGCAGTGCTAGAAGGCGGGGGGGCCCCACAGATACGCAGTATTTT,CSARRRGGPTDTQYF
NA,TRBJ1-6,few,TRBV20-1,TGCAGTGTTCCACTACAGAGCTCCTATAATTCACCCCTCCACTTT,CSVPLQSSYNSPLHF
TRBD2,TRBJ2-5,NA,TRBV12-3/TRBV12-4,TGTGCCAGCATGGGGACTAGCGGCATTCAAGAGACCCAGTACTTC,CASMGTSGIQETQYF
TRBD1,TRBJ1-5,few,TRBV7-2,TGTGCCAGCAGCTCTCAGGGGGTTCTGCCCCAGCATTTT,CASSSQGVLPQHF
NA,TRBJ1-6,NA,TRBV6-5,TGTGCCAGCAGTTACTCCGGGAGCAATTCACCCCTCCACTTT,CASSYSGSNSPLHF
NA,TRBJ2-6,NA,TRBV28,TGTGCCAGCAGTTTGCCCGGGTTCTCTGGGGCCAACGTCCTGACTTTC,CASSLPGFSGANVLTF